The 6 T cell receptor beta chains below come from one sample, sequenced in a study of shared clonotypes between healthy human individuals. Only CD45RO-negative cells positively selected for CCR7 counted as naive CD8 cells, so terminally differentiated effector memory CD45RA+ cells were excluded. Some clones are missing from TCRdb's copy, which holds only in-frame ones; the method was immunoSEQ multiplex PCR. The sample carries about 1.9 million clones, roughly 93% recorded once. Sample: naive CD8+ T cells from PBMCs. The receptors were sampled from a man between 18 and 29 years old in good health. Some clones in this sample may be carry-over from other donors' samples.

The CDR3: CASSYMGGIYEQYF. Written as DNA, the CDR3 is TGTGCCAGCAGCTACATGGGGGGCATATACGAGCAGTACTTC. The V and J genes are TRBV5-4 and TRBJ2-7; either TRBD1 or TRBD2 may supply D (6 bases each). Germline V lookup: CDR1 SGHNT, CDR2 YYREEE (reference sequence). Trimming removed 3 bases at V and 4 bases at J, with 14 bases between. The CDR3 has 14 residues.

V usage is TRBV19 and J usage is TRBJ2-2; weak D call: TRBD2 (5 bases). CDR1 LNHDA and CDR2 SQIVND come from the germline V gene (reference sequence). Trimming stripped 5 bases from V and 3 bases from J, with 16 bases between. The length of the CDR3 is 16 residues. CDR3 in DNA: TGTGCCAGTAGTCCTCGTAGGGAGAAGGACACCGGGGAGCTGTTTTTT. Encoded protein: CASSPRREKDTGELFF.

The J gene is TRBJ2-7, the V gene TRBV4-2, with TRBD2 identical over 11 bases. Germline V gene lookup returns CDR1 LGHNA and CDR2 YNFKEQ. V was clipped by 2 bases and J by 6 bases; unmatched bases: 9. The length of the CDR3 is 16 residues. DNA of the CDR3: TGTGCCAGCAGCCAACTAGCGGGAGGAGGGTTTGGCGAGCAGTACTTC. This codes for CASSQLAGGGFGEQYF.

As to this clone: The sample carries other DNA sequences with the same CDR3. The DNA of the CDR3 is TGTGCCAGCAGTTACAACTATGGCTACACCTTC. As protein: CASSYNYGYTF. V is TRBV28 and J is TRBJ1-2; D remains ambiguous. Germline-derived CDR1 and CDR2 are MDHEN and SYDVKM. The V gene lost 4 bases and the J gene lost 2 bases, with 2 bases spanning the gap. The CDR3 has 11 residues.

The CDR3 coding sequence is TGTGCCAGCAGTCGTCACTCAGGGGACAGAACTCTTGAAGCTTTCTTT. It codes for CASSRHSGDRTLEAFF. This chain uses TRBV7-2 with TRBJ1-1, with 7 bases fitting TRBD1. In germline, CDR1 is SGHTA, CDR2 FQGNSA. V dropped 6 bases and J dropped 7; count of bases not matched to a gene: 17. The CDR3 totals 16 residues.

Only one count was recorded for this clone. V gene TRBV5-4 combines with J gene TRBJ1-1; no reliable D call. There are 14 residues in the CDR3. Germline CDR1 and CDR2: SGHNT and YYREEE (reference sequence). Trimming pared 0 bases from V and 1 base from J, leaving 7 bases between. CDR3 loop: CASSLASQNTEAFF. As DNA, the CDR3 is TGTGCCAGCAGCTTGGCGTCCCAGAACACTGAAGCTTTCTTT. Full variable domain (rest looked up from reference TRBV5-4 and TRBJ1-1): ETGVTQSPTHLIKTRGQQVTLRCSSQSGHNTVSWYQQALGQGPQFIFQYYREEENGRGNFPPRFSGLQFPNYSSELNVNALELDDSALYLCASSLASQNTEAFFGQGTRLTVV.